This T cell receptor (beta chain) was profiled in a study of CD4 T cells in relation to SARS-CoV-2 and coronaviruses. As for the study in general: Convalescent patients were eight or nine males and 4 females; two were Hispanic.

Naive and memory CD4+ T cells were separated from cryopreserved PBMCs. This CDR3 comprises 13 residues. Germline CDR1 MNHEY, CDR2 SVGEGT. In the case of this clone: Compared with germline, one end of the junction differs, possibly owing to a read error.

Data came from immunoSEQ multiplex PCR; TCRdb stores just in-frame clones and leaves some out. Of tens of thousands of clones in the sample, about 92% were seen once. The sequence was collected from an adult with COVID-19. The rearrangement uses TRBV6-2 or TRBV6-3 and TRBJ2-4, with a tentative D call TRBD1 (7 bases). The sequencing input was naive CD4+ T cells from PBMCs. Subset indicated: naive CD4+ T cells isolated by negative enrichment. For the CDR3, the DNA is TGTGCCAGCAGTTACCGGGCGGAGGGGGCGCTTGTCTTC. This translates into CASSYRAEGALVF.